This T cell receptor beta chain was sequenced during a study of regulatory T cells in long-lasting Graves disease. This clonotype has more than one count but fewer than ten. Its matching antigen is unknown. This may stem from a read error, because a much larger clone lies one nucleotide away. Since the CDR3 does not end with the conserved phenylalanine or tryptophan, this likely comes from a read error. Study conclusions and caveats: When disease was persistent, TRBV28, TRBJ1-2 and TRBJ2-5 were the favored segments. A greater number of public clonotypes (under 3,000) was shared by persistent patients than by new patients (around 960).

Germline CDR1 is MNHNS and CDR2 is SASEGT. This CDR3 has 15 amino acids. Trimming took off 5 bases at V and 0 bases at J, with 11 bases between the two ends. TCR beta libraries were built with iRepertoire HTBI primers and Arm-PCR of CDR3 regions. TCRdb re-derived calls from the multiplex PCR reads in MiXCR, one entry per CDR3 protein. The top ten hold approximately 9.6% of the sample, which has about half a million distinct CDR3 sequences, more than 10% seen once. The sample's time point: newly diagnosed GD, antithyroid drugs for less than 3 months. The TCR library was prepared using RNA isolated from PBMCs. The patients included were those that came from an endocrinology department in Xi'an, China. The data were also submitted as part of a second study, on T cells in Graves' hyperthyroidism and ophthalmopathy. That work adds: Blood also held most thyroid clonotypes expanded beyond 0.001.

This TCR was sampled from a woman aged 25 to 39 with Graves disease. The material was peripheral blood mononuclear cells (PBMCs), obtained at new diagnosis, from a patient treated with antithyroid drugs. The genes are TRBV6-1 and TRBJ1-3; D gene ambiguous. CDR3 nucleotide sequence: TGTGCCAGCAGTCGCCCAGGAAGCTCTGGAAACACCATATATTCT. Translation gives CASSRPGSSGNTIYS.